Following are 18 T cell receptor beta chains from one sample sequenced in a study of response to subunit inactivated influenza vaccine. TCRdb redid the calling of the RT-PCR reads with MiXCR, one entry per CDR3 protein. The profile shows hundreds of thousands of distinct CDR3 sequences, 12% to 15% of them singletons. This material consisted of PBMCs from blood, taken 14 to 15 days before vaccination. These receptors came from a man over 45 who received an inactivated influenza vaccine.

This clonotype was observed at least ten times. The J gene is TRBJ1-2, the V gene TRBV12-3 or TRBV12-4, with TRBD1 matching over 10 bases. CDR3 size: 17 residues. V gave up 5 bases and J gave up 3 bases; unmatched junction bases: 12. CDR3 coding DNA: TGTGCCAGCAGTATGAATGCGGGACAGGGGATCCACTATGGCTACACCTTC. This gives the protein CASSMNAGQGIHYGYTF.

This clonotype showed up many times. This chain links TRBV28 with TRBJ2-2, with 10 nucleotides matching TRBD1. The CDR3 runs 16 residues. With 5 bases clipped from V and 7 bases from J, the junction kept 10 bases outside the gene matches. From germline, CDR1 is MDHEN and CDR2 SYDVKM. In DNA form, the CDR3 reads TGTGCCAGCAGTAGGACCGGGACAGGGGTGGACGGGGAGCTGTTTTTT. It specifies CASSRTGTGVDGELFF. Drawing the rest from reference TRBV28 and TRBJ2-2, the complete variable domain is DVKVTQSSRYLVKRTGEKVFLECVQDMDHENMFWYRQDPGLGLRLIYFSYDVKMKEKGDIPEGYSVSREKKERFSLILESASTNQTSMYLCASSRTGTGVDGELFFGEGSRLTVL.

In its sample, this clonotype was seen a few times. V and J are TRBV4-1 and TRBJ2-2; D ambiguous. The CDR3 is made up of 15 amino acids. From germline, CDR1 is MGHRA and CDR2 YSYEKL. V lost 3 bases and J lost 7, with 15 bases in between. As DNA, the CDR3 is TGCGCCAGCAGCCAGGGCCCCGGGCTCCGCGGGGAGCTGTTTTTT. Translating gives CASSQGPGLRGELFF.

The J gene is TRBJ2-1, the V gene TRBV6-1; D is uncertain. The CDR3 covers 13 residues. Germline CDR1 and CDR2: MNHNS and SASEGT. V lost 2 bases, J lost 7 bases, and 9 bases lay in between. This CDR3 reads CASSEKDRNEQFF. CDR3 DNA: TGTGCCAGCAGTGAAAAGGATCGTAATGAGCAGTTCTTC.

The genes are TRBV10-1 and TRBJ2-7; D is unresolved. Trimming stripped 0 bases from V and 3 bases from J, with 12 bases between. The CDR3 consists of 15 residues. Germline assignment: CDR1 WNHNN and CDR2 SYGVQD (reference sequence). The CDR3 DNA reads TGCGCCAGCAGTGAGTCGACTCGTGGTCACTACGAGCAGTACTTC. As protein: CASSESTRGHYEQYF.

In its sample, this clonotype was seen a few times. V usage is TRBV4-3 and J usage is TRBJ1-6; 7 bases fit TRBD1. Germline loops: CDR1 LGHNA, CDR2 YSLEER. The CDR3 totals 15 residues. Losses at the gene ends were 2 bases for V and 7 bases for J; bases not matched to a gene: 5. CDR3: CASSQQGVGNSPLHF. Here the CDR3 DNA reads TGCGCCAGCAGCCAACAGGGGGTAGGAAATTCACCCCTCCACTTT.

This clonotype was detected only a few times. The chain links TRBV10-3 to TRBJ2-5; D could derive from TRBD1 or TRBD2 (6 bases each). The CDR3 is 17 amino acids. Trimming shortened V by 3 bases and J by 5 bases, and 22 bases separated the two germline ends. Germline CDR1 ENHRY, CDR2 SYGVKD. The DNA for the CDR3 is TGTGCCATCAGTGAAGGGCGCGGGACACCCGTAAGTGAGACCCAGTACTTC. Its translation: CAISEGRGTPVSETQYF.

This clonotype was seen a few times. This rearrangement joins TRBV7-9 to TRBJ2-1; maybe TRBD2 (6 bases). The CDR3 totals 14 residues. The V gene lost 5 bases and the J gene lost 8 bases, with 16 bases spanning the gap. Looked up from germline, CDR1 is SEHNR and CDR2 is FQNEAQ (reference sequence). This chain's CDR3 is CASSLGGRVHEQFF. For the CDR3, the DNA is TGTGCCAGCAGCCTAGGAGGGAGAGTCCATGAGCAGTTCTTC.

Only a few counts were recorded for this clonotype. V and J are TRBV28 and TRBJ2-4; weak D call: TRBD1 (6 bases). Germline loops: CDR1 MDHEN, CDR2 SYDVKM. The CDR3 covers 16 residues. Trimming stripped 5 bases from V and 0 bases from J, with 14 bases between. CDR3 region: CASSPIQGLAKNIQYF. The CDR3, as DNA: TGTGCCAGCAGTCCTATCCAGGGGCTAGCCAAAAACATTCAGTACTTC. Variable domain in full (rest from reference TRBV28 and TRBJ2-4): DVKVTQSSRYLVKRTGEKVFLECVQDMDHENMFWYRQDPGLGLRLIYFSYDVKMKEKGDIPEGYSVSREKKERFSLILESASTNQTSMYLCASSPIQGLAKNIQYFGAGTRLSVL.

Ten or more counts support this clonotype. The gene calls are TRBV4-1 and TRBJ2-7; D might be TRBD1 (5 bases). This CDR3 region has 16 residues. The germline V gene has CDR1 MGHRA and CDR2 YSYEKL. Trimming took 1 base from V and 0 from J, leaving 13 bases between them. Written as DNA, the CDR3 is TGCGCCAGCAGCCAAGTCTGGGGCAGGAGCTCCTACGAGCAGTACTTC. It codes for CASSQVWGRSSYEQYF.

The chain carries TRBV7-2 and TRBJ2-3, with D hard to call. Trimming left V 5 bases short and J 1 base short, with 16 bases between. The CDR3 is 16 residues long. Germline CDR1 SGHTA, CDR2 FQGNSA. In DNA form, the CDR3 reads TGTGCCAGCAGCACTGACGCGGCGTCCGGCACAGATACGCAGTATTTT. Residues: CASSTDAASGTDTQYF.

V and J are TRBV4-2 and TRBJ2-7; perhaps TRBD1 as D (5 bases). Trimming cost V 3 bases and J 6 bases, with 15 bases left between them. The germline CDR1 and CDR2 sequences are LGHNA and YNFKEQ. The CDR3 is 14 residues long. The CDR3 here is CASSHNPTDLEQYF. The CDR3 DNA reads TGTGCCAGCAGCCACAACCCGACAGACCTCGAGCAGTACTTC.

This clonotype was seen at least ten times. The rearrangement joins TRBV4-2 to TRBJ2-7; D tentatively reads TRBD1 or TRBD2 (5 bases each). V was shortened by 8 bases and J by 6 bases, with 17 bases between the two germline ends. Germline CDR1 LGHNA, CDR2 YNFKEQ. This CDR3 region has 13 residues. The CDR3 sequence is CASDTGMRGEQYF. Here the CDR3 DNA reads TGTGCCAGCGACACGGGGATGAGGGGCGAGCAGTACTTC.

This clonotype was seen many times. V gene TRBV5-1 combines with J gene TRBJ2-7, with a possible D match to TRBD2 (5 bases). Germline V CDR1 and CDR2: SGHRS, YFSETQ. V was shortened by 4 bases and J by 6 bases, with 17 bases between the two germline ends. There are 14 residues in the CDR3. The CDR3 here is CASSMELAGSEQYF. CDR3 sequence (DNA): TGCGCCAGCAGCATGGAGCTCGCGGGCAGCGAGCAGTACTTC. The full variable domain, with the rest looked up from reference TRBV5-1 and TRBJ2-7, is KAGVTQTPRYLIKTRGQQVTLSCSPISGHRSVSWYQQTPGQGLQFLFEYFSETQRNKGNFPGRFSGRQFSNSRSEMNVSTLELGDSALYLCASSMELAGSEQYFGPGTRLTVT.

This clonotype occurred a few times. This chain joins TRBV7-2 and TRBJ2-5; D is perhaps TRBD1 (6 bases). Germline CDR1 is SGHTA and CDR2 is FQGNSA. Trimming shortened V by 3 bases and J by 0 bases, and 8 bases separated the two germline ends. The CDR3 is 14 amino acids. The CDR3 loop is CASSLGAYQETQYF. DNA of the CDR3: TGTGCCAGCAGCTTGGGGGCCTACCAAGAGACCCAGTACTTC.

The CDR3 is CAISEDSYEQYF. In nucleotides, the CDR3 is TGTGCCATCAGTGAAGACAGCTACGAGCAGTACTTC. J is TRBJ2-7 and V is TRBV10-3, with D maybe TRBD1 (5 bases). From germline, CDR1 is ENHRY and CDR2 SYGVKD. The ends were cut back, 3 bases at V and 3 bases at J, with 6 bases in the middle. The CDR3 spans 12 residues.

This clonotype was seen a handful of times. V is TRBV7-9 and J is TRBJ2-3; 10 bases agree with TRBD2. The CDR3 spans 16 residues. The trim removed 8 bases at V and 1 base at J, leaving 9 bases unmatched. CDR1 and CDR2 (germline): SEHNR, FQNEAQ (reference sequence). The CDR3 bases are TGTGCCAGCCTTATGACTAGCGGGTTTGGCACAGATACGCAGTATTTT. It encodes CASLMTSGFGTDTQYF.

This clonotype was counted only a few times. The CDR3 spells CASSFGEWGDASITQYF. The CDR3 bases are TGTGCCAGCAGCTTTGGGGAGTGGGGGGATGCTTCCATTACGCAGTATTTT. The chain has TRBV11-2 and TRBJ2-3, with a weak D call TRBD2 (6 bases). The CDR3 runs 17 residues. The germline V gene encodes CDR1 SGHAT and CDR2 FQNNGV. V lost 3 bases and J lost 8, with 24 bases in between.